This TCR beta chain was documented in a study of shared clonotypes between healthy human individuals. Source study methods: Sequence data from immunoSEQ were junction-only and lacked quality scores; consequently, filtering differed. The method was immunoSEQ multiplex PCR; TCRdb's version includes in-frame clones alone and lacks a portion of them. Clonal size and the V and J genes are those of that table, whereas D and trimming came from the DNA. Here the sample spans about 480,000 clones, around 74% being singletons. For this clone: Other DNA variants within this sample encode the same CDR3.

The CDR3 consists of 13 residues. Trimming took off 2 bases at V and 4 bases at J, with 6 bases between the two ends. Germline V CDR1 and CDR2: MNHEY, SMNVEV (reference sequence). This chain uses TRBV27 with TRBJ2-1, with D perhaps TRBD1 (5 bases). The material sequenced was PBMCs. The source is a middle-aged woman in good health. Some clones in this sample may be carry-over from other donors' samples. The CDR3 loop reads CASSLTGYNEQFF. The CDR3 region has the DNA TGTGCCAGCAGTTTAACAGGTTACAATGAGCAGTTCTTC.